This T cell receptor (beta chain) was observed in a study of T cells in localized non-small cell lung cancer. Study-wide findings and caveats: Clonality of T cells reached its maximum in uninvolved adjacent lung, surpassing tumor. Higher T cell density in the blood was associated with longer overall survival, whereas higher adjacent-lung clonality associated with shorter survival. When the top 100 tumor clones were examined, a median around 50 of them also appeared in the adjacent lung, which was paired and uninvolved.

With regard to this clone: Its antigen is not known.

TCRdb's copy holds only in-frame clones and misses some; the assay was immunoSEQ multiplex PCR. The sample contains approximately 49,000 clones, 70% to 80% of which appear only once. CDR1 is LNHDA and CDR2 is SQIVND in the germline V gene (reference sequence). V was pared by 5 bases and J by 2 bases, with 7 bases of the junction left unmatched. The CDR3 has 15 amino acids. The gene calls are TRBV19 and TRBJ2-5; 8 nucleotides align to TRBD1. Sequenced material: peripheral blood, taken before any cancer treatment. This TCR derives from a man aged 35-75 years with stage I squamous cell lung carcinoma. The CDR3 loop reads CASSDGQGPQETQYF. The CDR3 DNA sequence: TGTGCCAGTAGTGATGGACAGGGACCTCAAGAGACCCAGTACTTC.